The 24 T cell receptor beta chains given below trace back to one sample, sequenced in a study of blood T cell repertoires in COVID-19. Using immunoSEQ multiplex PCR, the repertoire was profiled, and TCRdb retains in-frame clones only, with some absent. This table has roughly 200,000 clones, roughly 76% appearing once. Sequencing input: peripheral blood. These receptors all come from a woman aged 45-60 years with active or convalescent COVID-19.

The CDR3 region is CASSTGGMNTEAFF. The DNA of the CDR3 is TGTGCCAGCAGTACAGGGGGAATGAACACTGAAGCTTTCTTT. This chain connects TRBV28 to TRBJ1-1, with TRBD1 identical over 8 bases. Losses at the gene ends were 5 bases for V and 0 bases for J; bases not matched to a gene: 2. The CDR3 is 14 residues long. The germline V gene encodes CDR1 MDHEN and CDR2 SYDVKM.

The rearrangement joins TRBV10-3 to TRBJ2-7, with D maybe TRBD2 (6 bases). The V and J ends lost 0 bases and 9 bases respectively, with 9 bases between them. Germline values: CDR1 ENHRY, CDR2 SYGVKD. The CDR3 spans 12 residues. The CDR3 spells CAISESEGGQYF. CDR3 bases: TGTGCCATCAGTGAGTCCGAGGGAGGGCAGTACTTC.

This chain links TRBV19 with TRBJ2-2; TRBD2 aligns across 7 bases. This CDR3 is built from 15 residues. The germline CDR1 and CDR2 sequences are LNHDA and SQIVND (reference sequence). The junction had 2 bases not matched to a gene; V was cut back by 3 bases and J by 1 base. The CDR3 DNA is TGTGCCAGTAGTATTCGCGGGGGGAACACCGGGGAGCTGTTTTTT. Protein: CASSIRGGNTGELFF.

The chain joins TRBV5-5 to TRBJ2-7, with TRBD2 matching over 10 bases. Germline trimming cut 4 bases from V and 4 bases from J; bases unmatched to any gene: 8. Per the germline V gene, CDR1 is SGHKS and CDR2 is YYEKEE (reference sequence). This CDR3 is built from 15 residues. For the CDR3, the DNA is TGTGCCAGCAGCGTCGGACTAGCGGTAAAATACGAGCAGTACTTC. Translation: CASSVGLAVKYEQYF.

The J gene is TRBJ1-5, the V gene TRBV6-6; TRBD1 agrees at 7 bases. CDR1 and CDR2 (germline): MNHNY, SVGAGI (reference sequence). After removal of 6 bases from V and 0 bases from J, the junction contained 2 bases not matched to a gene. This CDR3 region has 14 residues. The CDR3 reads CASRGTVSNQPQHF. The CDR3 nucleotides read TGTGCCAGCAGGGGGACAGTTAGCAATCAGCCCCAGCATTTT.

The J gene is TRBJ2-2, the V gene TRBV19; 8 positions agree with TRBD1. V lost 8 bases, J lost 2 bases, and 1 base stayed unmatched. The CDR3 consists of 13 residues. Germline-derived CDR1 and CDR2 are LNHDA and SQIVND (reference sequence). Here the CDR3 reads CASGTGNTGELFF. CDR3 nucleotide sequence: TGTGCCAGTGGGACAGGAAACACCGGGGAGCTGTTTTTT.

The chain links TRBV7-2 to TRBJ2-7, with D perhaps TRBD2 (6 bases). Trimming pared 5 bases from V and 5 bases from J, leaving 13 bases between. CDR1 is SGHTA, CDR2 FQGNSA, per germline. This CDR3 has 13 amino acids. CDR3 protein: CASSASGAHEQYF. The CDR3 DNA is TGTGCCAGCAGCGCCTCGGGAGCACACGAGCAGTACTTC.

The genes are TRBV19 and TRBJ1-6, with D possibly TRBD1 on 6 matching bases. With 7 bases removed from V and 6 bases from J, the gap between germline ends came to 16 bases. The CDR3 loop spans 15 amino acids. In germline, CDR1 is LNHDA, CDR2 SQIVND (reference sequence). The DNA of the CDR3 is TGTGCCAGTAACCTACAGGGAATGGGTAATTCACCCCTCCACTTT. Amino acid sequence: CASNLQGMGNSPLHF.

This chain links TRBV11-2 with TRBJ2-5; 10 bases align to TRBD2. V was pared by 2 bases and J by 2 bases, with 5 bases of the junction left unmatched. Germline CDR1 SGHAT, CDR2 FQNNGV. The length of the CDR3 is 16 residues. This CDR3 reads CASSLQTSGLQETQYF. The CDR3 DNA follows: TGTGCCAGCAGCTTACAGACTAGCGGGCTACAAGAGACCCAGTACTTC.

This chain uses TRBV7-3 with TRBJ2-3, with D possibly matching TRBD2 (6 bases). V shed 5 bases and J shed 0 bases, with 12 bases lying between them. Per germline, CDR1 SGHTA and CDR2 FQGTGA. CDR3 length equals 15 residues. DNA of the CDR3: TGTGCCAGCAGCGGAAGCGGGTCTAGCACAGATACGCAGTATTTT. Its protein product is CASSGSGSSTDTQYF.

The rearrangement uses TRBV19 and TRBJ1-5; 7 positions agree with TRBD1. This CDR3 has 15 residues. CDR1 LNHDA and CDR2 SQIVND come from the germline V gene (reference sequence). With V trimmed by 7 bases and J by 8 bases, 14 bases remained unmatched. In DNA form, the CDR3 reads TGTGCCAGTAACTCCGACAGGGCCCGGCCTAAGCCCCAGCATTTT. It translates to CASNSDRARPKPQHF.

The sample holds a few counts of this clone. This chain connects TRBV7-3 to TRBJ2-2; 8 bases are shared with TRBD2. The CDR3 covers 18 residues. Trimming cost V 4 bases and J 5 bases; bases outside gene matches: 15. Per the germline V gene, CDR1 is SGHTA and CDR2 is FQGTGA. CDR3 in amino acids: CASSSSESRGALTGELFF. CDR3 DNA: TGTGCCAGCAGCTCCTCGGAGTCGCGGGGGGCCTTGACCGGGGAGCTGTTTTTT.

There are a few counts of this clone. The chain is built from TRBV6-5 and TRBJ1-6, with D possibly being TRBD1 (5 bases). The germline gives CDR1 MNHEY, CDR2 SVGAGI. CDR3 length equals 13 residues. The V and J ends lost 8 bases and 10 bases respectively, with 15 bases between them. DNA for the CDR3: TGTGCCAGCCTCCGGACACAAGGCTCACCCCTCCACTTT. Amino acids: CASLRTQGSPLHF.

V gene TRBV29-1 combines with J gene TRBJ1-2, with TRBD1 matching over 7 bases. The CDR3 spans 13 residues. The germline V gene encodes CDR1 SQVTM and CDR2 ANQGSEA. V trimming: 7 bases; J trimming: 7 bases; junction bases outside the gene matches: 12. In nucleotides, the CDR3 is TGCAGCGCCATGGGGCAGGGGGATTCTGGCTACACCTTC. Its translation is CSAMGQGDSGYTF.

The rearrangement uses TRBV28 and TRBJ2-7, with D unclear. The V end was cut by 5 bases, the J end by 6 bases, with 8 bases between. This CDR3 spans 11 amino acids. CDR1 MDHEN and CDR2 SYDVKM come from the germline V gene. CDR3: CASSRAGEQYF. The CDR3 nucleotides read TGTGCCAGCAGTAGAGCTGGCGAGCAGTACTTC.

This clone was picked up a small number of times. V is TRBV23-1 and J is TRBJ1-6, with 9 nucleotides matching TRBD1. TRBV23-1 is annotated as an ORF whose role is uncertain. The CDR3 extends over 21 amino acids. Trimming cost V 0 bases and J 7 bases; bases outside gene matches: 19. In DNA, the CDR3 is TGCGCCAGCAGTCAATCCTGTAGCCCTACAGGGGGCGCTAAGAAAAATTCACCCCTCCACTTT. Residues: CASSQSCSPTGGAKKNSPLHF.

The gene calls are TRBV10-3 and TRBJ2-1; D unresolved. The germline V gene has CDR1 ENHRY and CDR2 SYGVKD. Trimming shortened V by 0 bases and J by 0 bases, and 12 bases separated the two germline ends. This CDR3 contains 17 residues. CDR3 in DNA: TGTGCCATCAGTGAGTCACAGCCTCAGAGCTCCTACAATGAGCAGTTCTTC. Protein: CAISESQPQSSYNEQFF.

V and J are TRBV27 and TRBJ1-2, with D unresolved. CDR1 and CDR2 from the germline V gene are MNHEY and SMNVEV (reference sequence). Trimming removed 6 bases at V and 3 bases at J, with 14 bases between. The CDR3 is 14 amino acids. CDR3: CASSLSGFHYGYTF. DNA for the CDR3: TGTGCCAGCAGCCTCAGCGGGTTCCACTATGGCTACACCTTC.

The genes are TRBV5-6 and TRBJ1-2; 8 nucleotides line up with TRBD1. This CDR3 spans 14 amino acids. CDR1 is SGHDT and CDR2 is YYEEEE in the germline V gene. V dropped 4 bases and J dropped 3; count of bases not matched to a gene: 5. The CDR3 here is CASSIGTGHYGYTF. CDR3 nucleotides: TGTGCCAGCAGCATCGGGACAGGCCACTATGGCTACACCTTC.

This chain joins TRBV4-3 and TRBJ2-2, with 10 bases that match TRBD2. The junction had 9 bases not matched to a gene; V was cut back by 0 bases and J by 5 bases. CDR3 size: 18 residues. The germline CDR1 and CDR2 sequences are LGHNA and YSLEER. CDR3 sequence reads: CASSQEWPSGSWTGELFF. The CDR3 bases are TGCGCCAGCAGCCAAGAATGGCCTAGCGGGAGTTGGACCGGGGAGCTGTTTTTT.

Concerning this clone itself: Mismatch with germline at one junction end may stem from a read error. The V and J genes are TRBV10-3 and TRBJ2-7; 8 bases line up with TRBD1. Per germline, CDR1 ENHRY and CDR2 SYGVKD. The CDR3 length is 13 residues. The CDR3 loop reads CAISESTAGGFTF. CDR3 sequence (DNA): TGTGCCATCAGTGAGTCGACGGCAGGGGGCTTCACATTC.

The chain uses TRBV4-2 and TRBJ2-3; 11 nucleotides align to TRBD2. The CDR3 consists of 17 residues. V shed 3 bases and J 2 bases; nucleotides not matched to a gene: 7. Germline-derived CDR1 and CDR2 are LGHNA and YNFKEQ. CDR3 in amino acids: CASSQNIAGGLTDTQYF. CDR3 in DNA: TGTGCCAGCAGCCAGAATATAGCGGGGGGGCTCACAGATACGCAGTATTTT.

This sequence joins TRBV7-3 and TRBJ2-1; TRBD2 aligns across 8 bases. The CDR3 totals 15 residues. CDR1 is SGHTA, CDR2 FQGTGA, per germline. The trim removed 5 bases at V and 6 bases at J, leaving 9 bases unmatched. CDR3 protein: CASSLSGGRANEQFF. The CDR3 DNA reads as TGTGCCAGCAGCCTCAGCGGGGGCAGGGCCAATGAGCAGTTCTTC.

The chain employs TRBV3-1 (or the pseudogene TRBV3-2) and TRBJ2-1, with D unresolved. The CDR3 is 14 amino acids. Between the trimmed V and J ends, which lost 1 base and 2 bases, there was a span of 6 bases. Germline V gene sequence: CDR1 LGHDT, CDR2 YNNKEL (reference sequence). In DNA form, the CDR3 reads TGTGCCAGCAGCCAAGTACGGGCCTACAATGAGCAGTTCTTC. It yields the protein CASSQVRAYNEQFF.